Below are 6 T cell receptor beta chains sequenced from a single sample in a study of blood T cell repertoires in COVID-19. The data were produced by immunoSEQ multiplex PCR, yet TCRdb's version contains in-frame clones alone and is incomplete. The data contain around 300,000 clones, roughly 88% of them singletons. Sequenced input: peripheral blood. All receptors come from a woman younger than 45 with active or convalescent COVID-19.

This sequence joins TRBV7-2 and TRBJ1-5, with unresolved D. The CDR3 totals 14 residues. Per germline, CDR1 SGHTA and CDR2 FQGNSA. Trimming took 5 bases from V and 2 from J, leaving 10 bases between them. The CDR3 sequence: CASSQGAGNQPQHF. In DNA form, the CDR3 reads TGTGCCAGCAGCCAAGGAGCAGGCAATCAGCCCCAGCATTTT. Looking up the rest from reference TRBV7-2 and TRBJ1-5 gives the full variable domain: GAGVSQSPSNKVTEKGKDVELRCDPISGHTALYWYRQSLGQGLEFLIYFQGNSAPDKSGLPSDRFSAERTGGSVSTLTIQRTQQEDSAVYLCASSQGAGNQPQHFGDGTRLSIL.

On this clone: Within the sample, other DNA sequences also encode this same CDR3. CDR3 DNA sequence: TGTGCCAGCAGCTTAGTTGGGCAGGGGAATTCACCCCTCCACTTT. It specifies CASSLVGQGNSPLHF. The chain joins TRBV7-2 to TRBJ1-6, with D perhaps TRBD1 (6 bases). This CDR3 has 15 residues. Deletions cut 1 base from V and 7 bases from J, with 11 bases between. CDR1 and CDR2 (germline): SGHTA, FQGNSA.

The chain carries TRBV2 and TRBJ2-3; 10 bases are shared with TRBD2. There are 17 residues in the CDR3. CDR1 is SNHLY and CDR2 is FYNNEI in the germline V gene. After removal of 5 bases from V and 1 base from J, the junction contained 9 bases not matched to a gene. The chain's CDR3 is CASSSLSGGIGTDTQYF. For the CDR3, the DNA is TGTGCCAGCAGTTCCCTTAGCGGGGGGATTGGCACAGATACGCAGTATTTT.

This clone was recorded only once. The V call is TRBV6-5, the J call TRBJ2-7; D is unclear. V shed 4 bases and J shed 7 bases, with 8 bases lying between them. Germline CDR1 MNHEY, CDR2 SVGAGI. There are 11 residues in the CDR3. CDR3 sequence reads: CASSSSREQYF. The CDR3 region has the DNA TGTGCCAGCAGTTCCTCCCGGGAGCAGTACTTC.

There are a few counts of this clone. J is TRBJ1-2 and V is TRBV5-1; weak D call: TRBD1 (6 bases). The CDR3 runs 13 residues. Trimming pared 3 bases from V and 4 bases from J, leaving 10 bases between. CDR1 and CDR2 from the germline V gene are SGHRS and YFSETQ. The CDR3 DNA sequence: TGCGCCAGCAGCTCGGGACAAGGCTATGGCTACACCTTC. Translation gives CASSSGQGYGYTF.

This clone showed up just once. This chain links TRBV7-8 with TRBJ2-3; 16 positions agree with TRBD2. The V and J ends lost 5 bases and 9 bases, in that order; junction bases with no gene match: 8. From germline, CDR1 is SGHVS and CDR2 FQNEAQ. This CDR3 has 16 residues. The CDR3 loop reads CASSLGLAGGVGTQYF. The DNA for the CDR3 is TGTGCCAGCAGCCTGGGACTAGCGGGGGGGGTTGGCACGCAGTATTTT.